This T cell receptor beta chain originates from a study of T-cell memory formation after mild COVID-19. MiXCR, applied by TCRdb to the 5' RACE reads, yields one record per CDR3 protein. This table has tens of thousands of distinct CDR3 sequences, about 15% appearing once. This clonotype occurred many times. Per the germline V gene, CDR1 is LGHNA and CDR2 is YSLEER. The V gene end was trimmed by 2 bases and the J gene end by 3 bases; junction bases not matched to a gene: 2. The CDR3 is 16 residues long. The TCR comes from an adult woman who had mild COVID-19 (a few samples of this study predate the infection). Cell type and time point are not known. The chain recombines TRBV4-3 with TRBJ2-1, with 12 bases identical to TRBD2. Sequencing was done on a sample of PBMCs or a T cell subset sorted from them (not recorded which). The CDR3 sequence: CASSQQTSGSYNEQFF. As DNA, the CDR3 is TGCGCCAGCAGCCAACAGACTAGCGGGAGCTACAATGAGCAGTTCTTC.